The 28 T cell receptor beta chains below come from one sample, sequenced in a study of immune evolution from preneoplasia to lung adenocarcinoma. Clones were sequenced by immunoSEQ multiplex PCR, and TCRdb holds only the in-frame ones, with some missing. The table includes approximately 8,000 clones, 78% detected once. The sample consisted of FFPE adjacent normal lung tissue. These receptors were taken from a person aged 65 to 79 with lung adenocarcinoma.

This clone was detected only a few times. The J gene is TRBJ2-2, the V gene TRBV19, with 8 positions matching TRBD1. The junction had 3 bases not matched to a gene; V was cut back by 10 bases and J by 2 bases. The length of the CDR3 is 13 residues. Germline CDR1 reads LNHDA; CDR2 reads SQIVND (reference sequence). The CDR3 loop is CAIQGANTGELFF. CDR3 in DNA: TGTGCCATCCAGGGGGCCAACACCGGGGAGCTGTTTTTT.

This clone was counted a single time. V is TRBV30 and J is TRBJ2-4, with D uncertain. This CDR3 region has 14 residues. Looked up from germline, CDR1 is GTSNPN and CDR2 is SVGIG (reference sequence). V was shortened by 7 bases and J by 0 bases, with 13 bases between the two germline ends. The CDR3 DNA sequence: TGTGCCTATGCCAATCTCGTAGCCAAAAACATTCAGTACTTC. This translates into CAYANLVAKNIQYF.

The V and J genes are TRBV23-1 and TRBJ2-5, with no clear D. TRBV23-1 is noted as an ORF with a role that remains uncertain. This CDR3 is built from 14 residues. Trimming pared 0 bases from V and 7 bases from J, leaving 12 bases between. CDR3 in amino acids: CASSQSIRYGTQYF. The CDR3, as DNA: TGCGCCAGCAGTCAATCTATCAGGTATGGGACCCAGTACTTC.

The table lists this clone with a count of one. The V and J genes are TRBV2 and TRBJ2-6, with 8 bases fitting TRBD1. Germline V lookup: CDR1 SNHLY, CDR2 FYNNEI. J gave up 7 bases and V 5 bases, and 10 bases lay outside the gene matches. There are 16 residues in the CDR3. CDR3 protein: CASSSGQGLEANVLTF. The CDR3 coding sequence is TGTGCCAGCAGTAGCGGACAGGGCCTAGAAGCCAACGTCCTGACTTTC.

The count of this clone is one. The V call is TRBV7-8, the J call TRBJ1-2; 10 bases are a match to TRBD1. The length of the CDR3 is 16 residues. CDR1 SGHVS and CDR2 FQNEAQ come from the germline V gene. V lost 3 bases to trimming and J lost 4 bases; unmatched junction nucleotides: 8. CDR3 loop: CASSFRGGQGVYGYTF. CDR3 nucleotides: TGTGCCAGCAGCTTCCGGGGCGGACAGGGGGTCTATGGCTACACCTTC.

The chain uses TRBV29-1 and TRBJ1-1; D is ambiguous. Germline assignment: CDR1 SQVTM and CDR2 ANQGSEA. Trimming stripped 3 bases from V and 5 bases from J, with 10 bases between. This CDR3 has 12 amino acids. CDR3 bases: TGCAGCGTTGATTTGGGTCGGACTGAAGCTTTCTTT. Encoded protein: CSVDLGRTEAFF.

The CDR3 nucleotides are TGTGCCAGTACAGGACAGGCGTCCTCTACTTATCAGCCCCAGCATTTT. Amino acids: CASTGQASSTYQPQHF. The chain joins TRBV19 to TRBJ1-5, with 7 nucleotides matching TRBD1. The trim removed 7 bases at V and 5 bases at J, leaving 14 bases unmatched. The germline V gene has CDR1 LNHDA and CDR2 SQIVND (reference sequence). CDR3 length: 16 residues.

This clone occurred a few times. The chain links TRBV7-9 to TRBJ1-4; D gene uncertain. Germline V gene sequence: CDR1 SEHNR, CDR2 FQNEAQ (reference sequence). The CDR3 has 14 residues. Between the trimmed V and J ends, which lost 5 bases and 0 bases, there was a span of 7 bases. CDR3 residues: CASSLRATNEKLFF. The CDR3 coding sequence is TGTGCCAGCAGCCTTCGGGCAACTAATGAAAAACTGTTTTTT.

The CDR3 sequence: CASLARNEKLFF. Written as DNA, the CDR3 is TGCGCCAGCCTCGCCCGTAATGAAAAACTGTTTTTT. This sequence joins TRBV10-2 and TRBJ1-4; D call uncertain. CDR1 is WSHSY, CDR2 SAAADI, per germline. V gave up 8 bases and J gave up 4 bases, with 8 bases separating them. The length of the CDR3 is 12 residues.

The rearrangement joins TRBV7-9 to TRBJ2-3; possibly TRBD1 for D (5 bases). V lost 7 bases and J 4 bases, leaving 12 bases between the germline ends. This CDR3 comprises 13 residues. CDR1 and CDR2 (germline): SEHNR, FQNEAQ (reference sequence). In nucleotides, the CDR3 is TGTGCCAGCAACCTACAGGTCTCAGATACGCAGTATTTT. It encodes CASNLQVSDTQYF.

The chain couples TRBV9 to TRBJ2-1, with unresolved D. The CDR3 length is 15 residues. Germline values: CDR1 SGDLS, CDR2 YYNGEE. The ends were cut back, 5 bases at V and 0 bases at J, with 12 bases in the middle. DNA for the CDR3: TGTGCCAGCAGTCTTGTTGCGGTCTCCTACAATGAGCAGTTCTTC. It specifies CASSLVAVSYNEQFF.

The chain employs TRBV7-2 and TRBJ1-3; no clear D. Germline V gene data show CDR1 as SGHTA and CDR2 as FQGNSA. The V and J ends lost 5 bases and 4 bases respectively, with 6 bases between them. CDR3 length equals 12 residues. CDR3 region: CASSHAGNTIYF. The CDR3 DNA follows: TGTGCCAGCAGCCATGCCGGAAACACCATATATTTT. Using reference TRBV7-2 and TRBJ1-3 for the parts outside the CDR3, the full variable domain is GAGVSQSPSNKVTEKGKDVELRCDPISGHTALYWYRQSLGQGLEFLIYFQGNSAPDKSGLPSDRFSAERTGGSVSTLTIQRTQQEDSAVYLCASSHAGNTIYFGEGSWLTVV.

The CDR3 coding sequence is TGTGCCAGCTCACCGGGGCTTACTATGGAGACCCAGTACTTC. Amino acid sequence: CASSPGLTMETQYF. The V call is TRBV18, the J call TRBJ2-5; D is perhaps TRBD1 (5 bases). CDR1 is KGHSH and CDR2 is LQKENI in the germline V gene. This CDR3 is built from 14 residues. V lost 3 bases to trimming and J lost 5 bases, with 13 bases between them. The whole variable domain, filled in from reference TRBV18 and TRBJ2-5, reads NAGVMQNPRHLVRRRGQEARLRCSPMKGHSHVYWYRQLPEEGLKFMVYLQKENIIDESGMPKERFSAEFPKEGPSILRIQQVVRGDSAAYFCASSPGLTMETQYFGPGTRLLVL.

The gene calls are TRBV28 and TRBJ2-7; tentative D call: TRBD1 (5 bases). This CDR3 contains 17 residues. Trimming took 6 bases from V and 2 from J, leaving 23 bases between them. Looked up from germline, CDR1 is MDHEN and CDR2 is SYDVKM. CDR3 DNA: TGTGCCAGCAGCCCTCTCGCCCCACAGGTTATCCCCTACGAGCAGTACTTC. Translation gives CASSPLAPQVIPYEQYF.

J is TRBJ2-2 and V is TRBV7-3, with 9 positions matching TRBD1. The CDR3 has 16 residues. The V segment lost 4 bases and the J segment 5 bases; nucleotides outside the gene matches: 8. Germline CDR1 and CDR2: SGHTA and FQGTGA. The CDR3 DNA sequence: TGTGCCAGCAGCTCACAGGGACAGGGAAGAACCGGGGAGCTGTTTTTT. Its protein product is CASSSQGQGRTGELFF.

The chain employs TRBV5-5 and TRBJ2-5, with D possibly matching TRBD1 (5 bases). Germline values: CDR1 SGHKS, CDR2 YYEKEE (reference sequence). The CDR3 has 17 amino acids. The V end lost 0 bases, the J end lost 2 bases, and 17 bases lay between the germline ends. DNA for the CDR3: TGTGCCAGCAGCTTGGTAGACAGACAGATCAGGCAAGAGACCCAGTACTTC. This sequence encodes CASSLVDRQIRQETQYF. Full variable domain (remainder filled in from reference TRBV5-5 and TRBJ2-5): DAGVTQSPTHLIKTRGQQVTLRCSPISGHKSVSWYQQVLGQGPQFIFQYYEKEERGRGNFPDRFSARQFPNYSSELNVNALLLGDSALYLCASSLVDRQIRQETQYFGPGTRLLVL.

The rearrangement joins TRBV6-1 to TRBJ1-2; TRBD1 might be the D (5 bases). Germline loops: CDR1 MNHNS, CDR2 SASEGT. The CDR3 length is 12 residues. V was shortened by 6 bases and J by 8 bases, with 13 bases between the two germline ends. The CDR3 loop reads CASRGTGDGYTF. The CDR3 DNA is TGTGCCAGCAGGGGGACGGGAGACGGCTACACCTTC.

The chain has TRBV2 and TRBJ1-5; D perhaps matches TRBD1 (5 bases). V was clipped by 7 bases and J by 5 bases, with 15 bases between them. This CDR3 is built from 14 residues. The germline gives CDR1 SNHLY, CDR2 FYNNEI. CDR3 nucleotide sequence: TGTGCCAGCACTCTATGGGGGGGGGATCAGCCCCAGCATTTT. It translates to CASTLWGGDQPQHF.

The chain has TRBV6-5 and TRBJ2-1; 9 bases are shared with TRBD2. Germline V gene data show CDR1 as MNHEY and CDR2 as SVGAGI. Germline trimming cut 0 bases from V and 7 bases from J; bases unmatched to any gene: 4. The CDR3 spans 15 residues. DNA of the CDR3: TGTGCCAGCAGTTACTCGAGGCGGGAGGGGAATGAGCAGTTCTTC. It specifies CASSYSRREGNEQFF.

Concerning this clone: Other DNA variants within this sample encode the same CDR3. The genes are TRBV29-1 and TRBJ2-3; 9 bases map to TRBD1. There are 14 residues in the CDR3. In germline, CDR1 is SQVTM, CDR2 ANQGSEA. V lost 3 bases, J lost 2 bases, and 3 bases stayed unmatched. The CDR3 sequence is CSVEGQGPTDTQYF. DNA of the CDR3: TGCAGCGTTGAGGGACAGGGTCCCACAGATACGCAGTATTTT.

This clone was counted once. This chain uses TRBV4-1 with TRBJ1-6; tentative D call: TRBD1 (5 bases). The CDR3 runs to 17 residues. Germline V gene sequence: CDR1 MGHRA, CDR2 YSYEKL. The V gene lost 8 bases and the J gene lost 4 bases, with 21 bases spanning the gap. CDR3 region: CASPRSRPGPYNSPLHF. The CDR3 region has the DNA TGCGCCAGCCCCCGATCTAGACCGGGACCTTATAATTCACCCCTCCACTTT.

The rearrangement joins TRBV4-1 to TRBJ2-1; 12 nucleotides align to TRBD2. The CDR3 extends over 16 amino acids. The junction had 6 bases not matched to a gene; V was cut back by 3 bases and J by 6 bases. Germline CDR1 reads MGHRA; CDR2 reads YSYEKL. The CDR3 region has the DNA TGCGCCAGCAGCCAGACACCGGGACTAGCGGGCAATGAGCAGTTCTTC. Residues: CASSQTPGLAGNEQFF.

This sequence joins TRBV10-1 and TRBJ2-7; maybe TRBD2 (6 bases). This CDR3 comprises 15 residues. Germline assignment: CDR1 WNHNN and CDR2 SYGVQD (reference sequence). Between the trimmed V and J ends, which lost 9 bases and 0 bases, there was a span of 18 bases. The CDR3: CARRMGLTSSYEQYF. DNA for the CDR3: TGCGCCAGAAGGATGGGACTTACGAGCTCCTACGAGCAGTACTTC.

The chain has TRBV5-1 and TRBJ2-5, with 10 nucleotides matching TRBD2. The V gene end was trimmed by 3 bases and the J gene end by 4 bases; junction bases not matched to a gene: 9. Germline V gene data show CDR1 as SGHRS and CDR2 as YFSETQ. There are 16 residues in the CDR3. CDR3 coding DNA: TGCGCCAGCAGCTCTGGGACTAGCGCGGGCGGAGAGACCCAGTACTTC. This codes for CASSSGTSAGGETQYF. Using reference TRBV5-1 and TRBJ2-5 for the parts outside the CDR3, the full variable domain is KAGVTQTPRYLIKTRGQQVTLSCSPISGHRSVSWYQQTPGQGLQFLFEYFSETQRNKGNFPGRFSGRQFSNSRSEMNVSTLELGDSALYLCASSSGTSAGGETQYFGPGTRLLVL.

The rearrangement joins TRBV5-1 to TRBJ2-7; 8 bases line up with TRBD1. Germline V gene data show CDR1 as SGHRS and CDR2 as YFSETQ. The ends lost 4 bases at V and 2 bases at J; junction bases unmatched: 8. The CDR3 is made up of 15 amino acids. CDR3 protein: CASSQGQGTPYEQYF. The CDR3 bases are TGCGCCAGCAGCCAAGGACAGGGAACTCCCTACGAGCAGTACTTC. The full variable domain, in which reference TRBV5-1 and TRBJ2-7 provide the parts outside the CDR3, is KAGVTQTPRYLIKTRGQQVTLSCSPISGHRSVSWYQQTPGQGLQFLFEYFSETQRNKGNFPGRFSGRQFSNSRSEMNVSTLELGDSALYLCASSQGQGTPYEQYFGPGTRLTVT.

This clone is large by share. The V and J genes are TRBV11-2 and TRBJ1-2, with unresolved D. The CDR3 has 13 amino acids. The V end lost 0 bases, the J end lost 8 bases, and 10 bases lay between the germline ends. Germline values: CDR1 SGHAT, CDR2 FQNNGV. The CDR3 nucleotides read TGTGCCAGCAGCTTAGACCCTTCGGGGGGCTACACCTTC. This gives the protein CASSLDPSGGYTF.

In DNA form, the CDR3 reads TGTGCCAGCAGTGAACTCCGATTGGGCATGAACACTGAAGCTTTCTTT. Protein sequence: CASSELRLGMNTEAFF. This chain uses TRBV25-1 with TRBJ1-1; D uncertain. Trimming left V 2 bases short and J 0 bases short, with 13 bases between. This CDR3 has 16 residues. The germline V gene encodes CDR1 MGHDK and CDR2 SYGVNS.

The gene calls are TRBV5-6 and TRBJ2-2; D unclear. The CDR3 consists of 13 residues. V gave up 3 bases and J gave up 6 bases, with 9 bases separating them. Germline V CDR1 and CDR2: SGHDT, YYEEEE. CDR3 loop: CASSSQGSGELFF. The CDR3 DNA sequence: TGTGCCAGCAGCTCCCAAGGGTCCGGGGAGCTGTTTTTT.